The rows below give T cell receptor beta chains drawn from one sample of a study of T cell responses to AZD1222 COVID-19 vaccine. TCRdb's copy holds only in-frame clones and misses some; the assay was immunoSEQ multiplex PCR. The profile shows 80,000 or so clones, about 85% of them singletons. Material: peripheral blood, obtained on day 0 of AZD1222 vaccination. The receptors stem from an adult in good health. Both conserved end residues are part of each CDR3. Fields, in order: J gene, V gene, clone size, D gene, CDR3 DNA, CDR3 protein. The D gene is left open where the match is weak. The size of a clone is reported for some rows only, either as once, few or many, or as a class for expanded clones.

TRBJ2-1	TRBV30	NA	TRBD2	TGTGCCTGCCCACTAGCGGGAGTCTACAATGAGCAGTTCTTC	CACPLAGVYNEQFF
TRBJ1-1	TRBV16	once	NA	TGTGCCAGCAGCCAAGGACGGGACACTGAAGCTTTCTTT	CASSQGRDTEAFF
TRBJ1-5	TRBV11-2	NA	NA	TGTGCCAGCAGCGTCGGGACGGATAGCAATCAGCCCCAGCATTTT	CASSVGTDSNQPQHF
TRBJ1-2	TRBV5-1	NA	NA	TGCGCCAGCAGCTTGGATTCAGGGCTGGACTATGGCTACACCTTC	CASSLDSGLDYGYTF
TRBJ2-7	TRBV5-4	NA	TRBD2	TGTGCCAGCAGCTCTACGGGACTAGCCTACGAGCAGTACTTC	CASSSTGLAYEQYF
TRBJ1-6	TRBV18	NA	TRBD1	TGTGCCAGCTCACCGGGACAGGGGGATTCACCCCTCCACTTT	CASSPGQGDSPLHF
TRBJ1-4	TRBV2	once	TRBD1	TGTGCCAGTAACTACGGACAGGGATGGGGCAATGAAAAACTGTTTTTT	CASNYGQGWGNEKLFF
TRBJ1-1	TRBV2	NA	NA	TGTGCCACCGCCAGGTACACTGAAGCTTTCTTT	CATARYTEAFF
TRBJ2-7	TRBV5-3	NA	NA	TGTGCCAGAAGCCCGTACGAGCAGTACTTC	CARSPYEQYF
TRBJ2-2	TRBV9	NA	NA	TGTGCCAGCAGCGTAAGGACCTACACCGGGGAGCTGTTTTTT	CASSVRTYTGELFF
TRBJ2-7	TRBV30	NA	TRBD2	TGTGCCTGGAGTAGCGGGAGTACCTACGAGCAGTACTTC	CAWSSGSTYEQYF
TRBJ1-5	TRBV27	NA	NA	TGTGCCAGCAGGCCCCTAGAGGAGGGTAGCAATCAGCCCCAGCATTTT	CASRPLEEGSNQPQHF
TRBJ1-3	TRBV19	NA	NA	TGTGCCAGTATTGCCCACGGACGTCTCTCTGGAAACACCATATATTTT	CASIAHGRLSGNTIYF
TRBJ2-2	TRBV5-1	NA	TRBD2	TGCGCCAGCACCCCCACGTCGGGGGGCACCGGGGAGCTGTTTTTT	CASTPTSGGTGELFF